This T cell receptor (beta chain) was identified during a study of blood T cell repertoires in COVID-19. Study at large: Samples representing acute and convalescent COVID-19 were sourced from the United States, Italy and Spain. PBMCs, B-cell-depleted T cells, or T cells were the source of the cDNA or gDNA that made up the material.

Germline V CDR1 and CDR2: LGHNT, FRNRAP. V lost 6 bases and J lost 5, with 6 bases in between. The CDR3 totals 11 residues. Source study methods: From reference gene primer amplification, estimates of nucleated cell counts were derived. Data came from immunoSEQ multiplex PCR; TCRdb stores just in-frame clones and leaves some out. V and J calls and clone size are as listed in that table; D and trimming were resolved from the DNA. The sample lists about 130,000 clones; under 85% were seen once. The receptor was derived from a woman aged 55-69 years with acute or convalescent COVID-19. The V gene is TRBV12-5, the J gene TRBJ2-3; D might be TRBD2 (5 bases). The sample taken for sequencing was peripheral blood. The CDR3 nucleotides are TGTGCTAGTGGCCGGGGAGATACGCAGTATTTT. It encodes CASGRGDTQYF.